This is a list of T cell receptor beta chains from one sample in a study of OX40 agonist ivuxolimab in advanced cancers. TCRdb's table, derived via immunoSEQ multiplex PCR, lists solely in-frame clones and lacks some. Seen here are under 85,000 clones, around 90% observed once, and the top ten hold roughly 2.5%. This specimen consisted of CD4+ or CD8+ T cells sorted from blood, obtained in a trial of the OX40 agonist ivuxolimab. The origin of the receptors is an adult with an advanced solid tumor such as melanoma, head and neck, liver or kidney cancer. CDR3s include the opening cysteine and the closing phenylalanine or tryptophan. Each record gives: J gene, V gene, clone size, CDR3 length, D gene, CDR3 protein, CDR3 DNA. The D gene is left open where the match is weak. Clone sizes are given selectively: once, few, many, or a class where the clone is expanded.

>TRBJ2-7|TRBV18|few|15|TRBD1
CASSPGQGSSYEQYF
TGTGCCAGCTCACCCGGACAGGGGAGCTCCTACGAGCAGTACTTC
>TRBJ1-3|TRBV11-2|NA|17|TRBD1
CASSSGTVSIVGNTIYF
TGTGCCAGCAGCTCGGGGACAGTGTCGATCGTTGGAAACACCATATATTTT
>TRBJ2-1|TRBV9|NA|15|TRBD2
CASSVETSGGAEQFF
TGTGCCAGCAGCGTAGAAACTAGCGGGGGGGCCGAGCAGTTCTTC
>TRBJ1-4|TRBV5-1|once|14|NA
CASSTGRSDEKLFF
TGCGCCAGCAGCACAGGTAGGTCGGATGAAAAACTGTTTTTT
>TRBJ1-1|TRBV19|NA|14|NA
CASSIDQSLTEAFF
TGTGCCAGTAGTATAGATCAGAGCCTAACTGAAGCTTTCTTT
>TRBJ1-3|TRBV7-9|NA|17|TRBD1
CASSLGGQGPSGNTIYF
TGTGCCAGCAGCTTGGGTGGACAGGGCCCCTCTGGAAACACCATATATTTT
>TRBJ2-7|TRBV5-1|NA|14|TRBD1
CASSLTDRGYEQYF
TGCGCCAGCAGCCTAACTGACAGGGGCTACGAGCAGTACTTC
>TRBJ2-1|TRBV7-9|NA|14|TRBD2
CASSLRGAYNEQFF
TGTGCCAGCAGCTTGCGGGGGGCATACAATGAGCAGTTCTTC
>TRBJ2-2|TRBV19|NA|16|NA
CASKGGTAGNTGELFF
TGTGCCAGTAAAGGCGGCACAGCCGGGAACACCGGGGAGCTGTTTTTT
>TRBJ2-3|TRBV18|NA|12|NA
CATQFEADTQYF
TGTGCCACACAATTTGAGGCAGATACGCAGTATTTT
>TRBJ1-1|TRBV9|NA|16|NA
CASSVDSGSYGTEAFF
TGTGCCAGCAGCGTAGACTCAGGGAGCTATGGAACTGAAGCTTTCTTT
>TRBJ2-1|TRBV29-1|NA|15|TRBD2
CSVDRGLAGANEQFF
TGCAGCGTTGACCGGGGACTAGCGGGGGCAAATGAGCAGTTCTTC
>TRBJ1-1|TRBV7-2|NA|13|NA
CASSLWVNTEAFF
TGTGCCAGCAGCTTATGGGTGAACACTGAAGCTTTCTTT
>TRBJ2-5|TRBV6-1|NA|13|TRBD1
CASSEGTVQTQYF
TGTGCCAGCAGTGAGGGGACAGTGCAGACCCAGTACTTC
>TRBJ1-2|TRBV28|NA|14|NA
CASSPPETVYGYTF
TGTGCCAGCAGCCCCCCCGAGACAGTCTATGGCTACACCTTC
>TRBJ2-7|TRBV21-1|NA|20|NA
CASSLSLDALAGPSSYEQYF
TGTGCCAGCAGCCTTTCCCTCGACGCGCTAGCGGGACCTAGCTCCTACGAGCAGTACTTC
>TRBJ1-1|TRBV5-5|NA|16|TRBD1
CASSSPGQGKNTEAFF
TGTGCCAGCAGCTCACCGGGACAGGGGAAGAACACTGAAGCTTTCTTT
>TRBJ1-1|TRBV5-6|NA|15|NA
CASRLRGIVNTEAFF
TGTGCCAGCAGGCTTCGAGGCATAGTAAACACTGAAGCTTTCTTT
>TRBJ1-6|TRBV7-2|NA|14|NA
CASSPTGYNSPLHF
TGTGCCAGCAGCCCAACGGGGTATAATTCACCCCTCCACTTT
>TRBJ1-6|TRBV28|once|14|NA
CASSLWGANSPLHF
TGTGCCAGCAGTTTATGGGGGGCCAATTCACCCCTCCACTTT
>TRBJ1-5|TRBV6-5|NA|14|NA
CASSSSRAKQPQHF
TGTGCCAGCAGTTCCAGCAGGGCCAAACAGCCCCAGCATTTT
>TRBJ2-5|TRBV27|NA|15|TRBD2
CASRRTSGKAETQYF
TGTGCCAGTCGTAGGACTAGCGGGAAGGCGGAGACCCAGTACTTC
>TRBJ2-5|TRBV5-6|NA|15|NA
CASSRLGGGGGTQYF
TGTGCCAGCAGCAGACTAGGAGGTGGGGGCGGGACCCAGTACTTC
>TRBJ2-7|TRBV19|few|15|NA
CASSMEGATVYEQYF
TGTGCCAGTAGTATGGAGGGGGCAACAGTTTACGAGCAGTACTTC
>TRBJ1-1|TRBV5-1|NA|15|TRBD1
CASSFDRDRVTEAFF
TGCGCCAGCAGCTTCGACCGGGACAGGGTGACTGAAGCTTTCTTT
>TRBJ2-2|TRBV12-2|NA|17|NA
CASRLGDRDSDTGELFF
TGTGCAAGTCGCCTCGGGGACAGGGATTCCGACACCGGGGAGCTGTTTTTT
>TRBJ2-7|TRBV27|NA|12|NA
CASSGGVYEQYF
TGTGCCAGCAGTGGAGGGGTCTACGAGCAGTACTTC
>TRBJ1-2|TRBV19|NA|15|TRBD1
CASSSLGQGARGYTF
TGTGCCAGTAGTTCTCTTGGACAGGGGGCGCGAGGCTACACCTTC
>TRBJ1-4|TRBV6-6|NA|13|NA
CASSYSPQGGLFF
TGTGCCAGCAGTTACTCCCCCCAGGGTGGACTGTTTTTT
>TRBJ2-2|TRBV7-9|NA|16|TRBD2
CASSWEAGANTGELFF
TGTGCCAGCAGCTGGGAAGCGGGGGCGAACACCGGGGAGCTGTTTTTT
>TRBJ2-3|TRBV7-9|NA|14|TRBD2
CASRRTSGTDTQYF
TGTGCCAGCAGACGCACTAGCGGCACAGATACGCAGTATTTT
>TRBJ2-1|TRBV28|once|15|NA
CASTLSLSSYNEQFF
TGTGCCAGCACCTTATCTCTTAGCTCCTACAATGAGCAGTTCTTC
>TRBJ1-1|TRBV12-5|NA|12|TRBD1
CASGLGQGKAFF
TGTGCTAGTGGTTTGGGACAGGGGAAAGCTTTCTTT
>TRBJ2-1|TRBV18|NA|12|NA
CASSPGMDEQFF
TGTGCCAGCTCACCCGGTATGGATGAGCAGTTCTTC
>TRBJ2-3|TRBV14|NA|14|TRBD2
CASSSWGGADTQYF
TGTGCCAGCAGCAGTTGGGGAGGGGCAGATACGCAGTATTTT
>TRBJ1-4|TRBV28|NA|12|NA
CASSQTHEKLFF
TGTGCCAGCAGCCAAACCCACGAAAAACTGTTTTTT
>TRBJ1-2|TRBV10-3|NA|15|NA
CAISESGGRDYGYTF
TGTGCCATCAGTGAGTCTGGAGGGAGGGACTATGGCTACACCTTC
>TRBJ1-1|TRBV4-3|NA|14|NA
CASSLGHSNTEAFF
TGCGCCAGCAGCCTGGGACACTCGAACACTGAAGCTTTCTTT
>TRBJ1-2|TRBV5-1|NA|17|NA
CASSPVISTEANYGYTF
TGCGCCAGCAGCCCTGTTATTTCAACGGAAGCTAACTATGGCTACACCTTC
>TRBJ2-1|TRBV6-6|NA|15|TRBD2
CASSSQGGSYNEQFF
TGTGCCAGCAGTTCCCAGGGCGGGAGCTACAATGAGCAGTTCTTC
>TRBJ2-1|TRBV5-1|NA|13|TRBD1
CASSFRQGDEQFF
TGCGCCAGCAGCTTTAGACAGGGCGATGAGCAGTTCTTC
>TRBJ1-3|TRBV5-1|NA|15|NA
CASSLEGVRGNTIYF
TGCGCCAGCAGCTTGGAGGGGGTCCGCGGAAACACCATATATTTT
>TRBJ1-3|TRBV18|NA|15|NA
CASSSTVNSGNTIYF
TGTGCCAGCTCATCGACGGTGAACTCTGGAAACACCATATATTTT
>TRBJ2-1|TRBV29-1|NA|15|NA
CSVAYGGGSYNEQFF
TGCAGCGTTGCATACGGGGGTGGCTCCTACAATGAGCAGTTCTTC
>TRBJ1-5|TRBV28|NA|17|TRBD1
CASSTEGRGGGNQPQHF
TGTGCCAGCAGTACGGAGGGCAGGGGGGGTGGCAATCAGCCCCAGCATTTT
>TRBJ2-3|TRBV27|NA|17|NA
CASRPPPGAGGTDTQYF
TGTGCCAGCAGACCCCCCCCGGGTGCAGGGGGCACAGATACGCAGTATTTT
>TRBJ2-5|TRBV6-6|NA|15|TRBD2
CASSPGLAGSETQYF
TGTGCCAGCAGCCCGGGACTAGCGGGATCGGAGACCCAGTACTTC
>TRBJ2-1|TRBV25-1|NA|14|NA
CASSRDTTYNEQFF
TGTGCCAGCAGTCGGGACACCACCTACAATGAGCAGTTCTTC
>TRBJ1-3|TRBV28|NA|13|NA
CASSPASGNTIYF
TGTGCCAGCAGTCCGGCCTCTGGAAACACCATATATTTT
>TRBJ1-5|TRBV9|NA|13|NA
CASSVDGNQPQHF
TGTGCCAGCAGCGTAGATGGGAATCAGCCCCAGCATTTT